This T cell receptor beta chain was profiled in a study of beta chain features in type 1 diabetes. This clone was seen a few times. The antigen is unknown. This CDR3 has 12 amino acids. Trimming removed 4 bases at V and 5 bases at J, with 11 bases between. The germline V gene encodes CDR1 SQVTM and CDR2 ANQGSEA. The study reverse transcribed the entire isolated RNA, so it sequenced expressed TCRB transcripts. Using immunoSEQ multiplex PCR, the repertoire was profiled, and TCRdb retains in-frame clones only, with some absent. The sample includes around 260,000 clones, roughly 21% of them seen just once. Study results and limitations: Patients with Type 1 diabetes showed moderately but significantly shorter TCRB CDR3s in all four CD4+ subsets.

The sample was naive CD4+ T cells from blood. The receptor was isolated from a woman in her forties with type 1 diabetes. The chain is built from TRBV29-1 and TRBJ2-5, with a tentative D call TRBD1 (5 bases). This CDR3 is CSVAQAMETQYF. The CDR3 DNA reads as TGCAGCGTTGCACAGGCGATGGAGACCCAGTACTTC.